The 29 T cell receptor beta chains given below trace back to one sample, sequenced in a study of blood T cell repertoires in COVID-19. The repertoire was sequenced with immunoSEQ multiplex PCR; TCRdb's copy has only in-frame clones and lacks some. The data contain some 27,000 clones, approximately 90% of them seen just once; the ten biggest clones take up approximately 16%. Sequenced input: peripheral blood. These receptors all stem from a human donor in a cohort sampled during active COVID-19.

The rearrangement uses TRBV9 and TRBJ2-5, with a tentative D call TRBD2 (7 bases). The germline V and J ends were trimmed by 2 bases and 5 bases, with 13 bases remaining between them. Looked up from germline, CDR1 is SGDLS and CDR2 is YYNGEE. The CDR3 has 14 amino acids. Here the CDR3 DNA reads TGTGCCAGCAGCGTTAGGGGAGGGGGTGAGACCCAGTACTTC. The encoded protein is CASSVRGGGETQYF.

This chain connects TRBV7-9 to TRBJ1-1; 7 bases fit TRBD1. Germline V gene sequence: CDR1 SEHNR, CDR2 FQNEAQ (reference sequence). The CDR3 extends over 14 amino acids. Trimming cost V 5 bases and J 4 bases; bases outside gene matches: 7. As DNA, the CDR3 is TGTGCCAGCAGCGGCCAGGGGGAGATCACTGAAGCTTTCTTT. Translated, it gives CASSGQGEITEAFF.

This chain uses TRBV5-1 with TRBJ2-3; the match to TRBD2 covers 11 bases. The trim removed 3 bases at V and 5 bases at J, leaving 8 bases unmatched. CDR1 and CDR2 (germline): SGHRS, YFSETQ. This CDR3 region has 16 residues. CDR3: CASSSGTSGLIDTQYF. The DNA of the CDR3 is TGCGCCAGCAGCTCTGGGACTAGCGGATTGATAGATACGCAGTATTTT.

This clone came up a few times. The chain joins TRBV7-9 to TRBJ1-2; D is ambiguous. CDR1 is SEHNR and CDR2 is FQNEAQ in the germline V gene (reference sequence). The CDR3 consists of 14 residues. Deletions cut 2 bases from V and 1 base from J, with 8 bases between. CDR3 bases: TGTGCCAGCAGCTTATCAGTTATTAACTATGGCTACACCTTC. Translation: CASSLSVINYGYTF. Combining the CDR3 with reference TRBV7-9 and TRBJ1-2 gives the whole variable domain DTGVSQNPRHKITKRGQNVTFRCDPISEHNRLYWYRQTLGQGPEFLTYFQNEAQLEKSRLLSDRFSAERPKGSFSTLEIQRTEQGDSAMYLCASSLSVINYGYTFGSGTRLTVV.

The V gene is TRBV5-1, the J gene TRBJ2-5; TRBD2 matches at 10 bases. This CDR3 has 16 residues. Germline-derived CDR1 and CDR2 are SGHRS and YFSETQ. With V trimmed by 1 base and J by 4 bases, 7 bases remained unmatched. The CDR3 DNA sequence: TGCGCCAGCAGCTTGTCGACTAGCGGGCTTTTAGAGACCCAGTACTTC. This gives the protein CASSLSTSGLLETQYF. Full variable domain (rest looked up from reference TRBV5-1 and TRBJ2-5): KAGVTQTPRYLIKTRGQQVTLSCSPISGHRSVSWYQQTPGQGLQFLFEYFSETQRNKGNFPGRFSGRQFSNSRSEMNVSTLELGDSALYLCASSLSTSGLLETQYFGPGTRLLVL.

As for this clone: One end of the junction does not line up with germline, which may come from a read error. V is TRBV5-5 and J is TRBJ1-2, with TRBD1 matching 8 bases. The CDR3 is made up of 13 amino acids. Germline CDR1 reads SGHKS; CDR2 reads YYEKEE (reference sequence). DNA of the CDR3: TGTGCCAGCAGTTTGGACAGGGACTATGGCTACACCTTC. As protein: CASSLDRDYGYTF.

CDR3 DNA: TGTGGCACGAAAAGAGGGGGAAGCCGCACAGATACGCAGTATTTT. Its protein is CGTKRGGSRTDTQYF. V and J are TRBV2 and TRBJ2-3, with D tentatively TRBD1 (6 bases). This CDR3 is 15 amino acids long. CDR1 and CDR2 from the germline V gene are SNHLY and FYNNEI.

The rearrangement joins TRBV5-6 to TRBJ1-2, with 9 bases identical to TRBD1. Germline V gene lookup returns CDR1 SGHDT and CDR2 YYEEEE. V lost 1 base to trimming and J lost 8 bases; unmatched junction nucleotides: 6. The CDR3 extends over 14 amino acids. CDR3 DNA: TGTGCCAGCAGCTTGCTACAGGGGGCGGGAGGCTACACCTTC. This translates into CASSLLQGAGGYTF. Full variable domain (rest looked up from reference TRBV5-6 and TRBJ1-2): DAGVTQSPTHLIKTRGQQVTLRCSPKSGHDTVSWYQQALGQGPQFIFQYYEEEERQRGNFPDRFSGHQFPNYSSELNVNALLLGDSALYLCASSLLQGAGGYTFGSGTRLTVV.

The gene calls are TRBV4-1 and TRBJ2-2; a possible D gene is TRBD2 (6 bases). Germline V gives CDR1 MGHRA, CDR2 YSYEKL. This CDR3 spans 18 amino acids. Deletions cut 0 bases from V and 5 bases from J, with 19 bases between. The CDR3 protein is CASSQEPGVGGKTGELFF. In DNA form, the CDR3 reads TGCGCCAGCAGCCAAGAACCGGGCGTGGGGGGAAAGACCGGGGAGCTGTTTTTT.

The chain joins TRBV28 to TRBJ2-5, with TRBD2 matching over 7 bases. Looked up from germline, CDR1 is MDHEN and CDR2 is SYDVKM. With 5 bases clipped from V and 7 bases from J, the junction kept 13 bases outside the gene matches. The CDR3 length is 15 residues. Here the CDR3 reads CASSPRLAPLGTQYF. The CDR3 nucleotides read TGTGCCAGCAGTCCACGACTAGCCCCCTTAGGGACCCAGTACTTC.

This sequence joins TRBV5-1 and TRBJ1-1; D is perhaps TRBD1 (6 bases). This CDR3 is 15 amino acids long. Germline-derived CDR1 and CDR2 are SGHRS and YFSETQ. Between the trimmed V and J ends, which lost 3 bases and 4 bases, there was a span of 16 bases. The CDR3 protein is CASSSLGAAGTEAFF. The CDR3 DNA reads TGCGCCAGCAGCTCCCTGGGGGCGGCGGGCACTGAAGCTTTCTTT.

The gene calls are TRBV5-1 and TRBJ1-1, with TRBD1 matching over 9 bases. Germline V gives CDR1 SGHRS, CDR2 YFSETQ. Trimming cost V 0 bases and J 4 bases; bases outside gene matches: 10. CDR3 length: 17 amino acids. The CDR3 bases are TGCGCCAGCAGCTTGGCGGGACAGGGACGGGGGAGCACTGAAGCTTTCTTT. It translates to CASSLAGQGRGSTEAFF.

The chain joins TRBV5-1 to TRBJ2-5; D is perhaps TRBD2 (5 bases). This CDR3 comprises 15 residues. Per germline, CDR1 SGHRS and CDR2 YFSETQ. Trimming pared 4 bases from V and 1 base from J, leaving 14 bases between. The CDR3 spells CASSPGRELQETQYF. The DNA of the CDR3 is TGCGCCAGCAGCCCAGGACGGGAACTCCAAGAGACCCAGTACTTC.

The chain links TRBV12-3 or TRBV12-4 to TRBJ2-3, with D possibly matching TRBD1 (6 bases). The CDR3 has 12 amino acids. Trimming left V 7 bases short and J 3 bases short, with 8 bases between. CDR3 protein: CASNRATDTQYF. In DNA, the CDR3 is TGTGCCAGCAACAGGGCAACAGATACGCAGTATTTT.

This chain uses TRBV7-2 with TRBJ2-2, with D possibly being TRBD2 (6 bases). V gave up 5 bases and J gave up 7 bases, with 17 bases separating them. CDR3 length: 15 residues. CDR1 and CDR2 (germline): SGHTA, FQGNSA. DNA for the CDR3: TGTGCCAGCAGCCCGATGTCCGGGAGTGTCGGGGAGCTGTTTTTT. This codes for CASSPMSGSVGELFF.

This chain links TRBV19 with TRBJ2-1; TRBD2 aligns across 9 bases. The germline V gene encodes CDR1 LNHDA and CDR2 SQIVND (reference sequence). This CDR3 comprises 16 residues. V lost 3 bases and J lost 2; bases outside the gene matches: 5. The CDR3, as DNA: TGTGCCAGTAGTATGGTAGCGGGAGAGGCCTACAATGAGCAGTTCTTC. This gives the protein CASSMVAGEAYNEQFF.

This sequence joins TRBV4-1 and TRBJ2-2; D might be TRBD1 (6 bases). Germline-derived CDR1 and CDR2 are MGHRA and YSYEKL. V shed 3 bases and J shed 1 base, with 9 bases lying between them. The CDR3 sequence is 15 residues long. CDR3 loop: CASSQGHLNTGELFF. The CDR3, as DNA: TGCGCCAGCAGCCAGGGACACTTGAACACCGGGGAGCTGTTTTTT.

The chain employs TRBV7-6 and TRBJ2-1, with TRBD2 matching 9 bases. The junction had 17 bases not matched to a gene; V was cut back by 10 bases and J by 7 bases. In germline, CDR1 is SGHVS, CDR2 FNYEAQ. The CDR3 length is 16 residues. The CDR3 DNA reads TGTGCCACCCAGCTTTCGAGCGGGGGGACATTAAATGAGCAGTTCTTC. This codes for CATQLSSGGTLNEQFF.

The chain combines TRBV27 with TRBJ1-4; D gene uncertain. The germline V gene has CDR1 MNHEY and CDR2 SMNVEV (reference sequence). CDR3 size: 14 residues. The ends were cut back, 6 bases at V and 4 bases at J, with 12 bases in the middle. The DNA for the CDR3 is TGTGCCAGCAGCGGGTCAAACGATAATGAAAAACTGTTTTTT. It yields the protein CASSGSNDNEKLFF.

This chain links TRBV9 with TRBJ1-3, with 8 positions matching TRBD1. The trim removed 0 bases at V and 4 bases at J, leaving 6 bases unmatched. Germline V gives CDR1 SGDLS, CDR2 YYNGEE. The CDR3 runs 16 residues. The CDR3 spells CASSVAGQGGGNTIYF. DNA for the CDR3: TGTGCCAGCAGCGTAGCTGGACAGGGAGGCGGAAACACCATATATTTT.

This rearrangement joins TRBV18 to TRBJ1-1; 9 nucleotides match TRBD1. V lost 3 bases and J lost 6; bases outside the gene matches: 5. Germline V gives CDR1 KGHSH, CDR2 LQKENI. The CDR3 covers 14 residues. The DNA for the CDR3 is TGTGCCAGCTCACCGGACAGGGGCTTCTCTGAAGCTTTCTTT. As protein: CASSPDRGFSEAFF. The full variable domain, its missing parts supplied by reference TRBV18 and TRBJ1-1, is NAGVMQNPRHLVRRRGQEARLRCSPMKGHSHVYWYRQLPEEGLKFMVYLQKENIIDESGMPKERFSAEFPKEGPSILRIQQVVRGDSAAYFCASSPDRGFSEAFFGQGTRLTVV.

The CDR3 DNA reads as TGTGCCAGCAGCGATCAGGGACAGCAGAATGAAAAACTGTTTTTT. Amino acids: CASSDQGQQNEKLFF. The chain uses TRBV7-9 and TRBJ1-4, with 7 bases fitting TRBD1. The CDR3 totals 15 residues. J was trimmed by 5 bases and V by 5 bases; bases with no gene match: 8. Germline CDR1 and CDR2: SEHNR and FQNEAQ (reference sequence).

This chain joins TRBV5-1 and TRBJ1-1; tentatively, D is TRBD1 (6 bases). The CDR3 has 13 residues. Germline lookup yields CDR1 SGHRS and CDR2 YFSETQ. Trimming cost V 4 bases and J 2 bases, with 9 bases left between them. The CDR3 DNA reads as TGCGCCAGCAGCCCACAGGGAAACACTGAAGCTTTCTTT. This codes for CASSPQGNTEAFF.

This sequence joins TRBV6-5 and TRBJ1-1; no reliable D call. The CDR3 spans 13 residues. V lost 2 bases, J lost 3 bases, and 7 bases lay in between. Germline lookup yields CDR1 MNHEY and CDR2 SVGAGI. DNA for the CDR3: TGTGCCAGCAGTTACCTATCGGACACTGAAGCTTTCTTT. This codes for CASSYLSDTEAFF.

The chain joins TRBV7-2 to TRBJ2-6, with D uncertain. Germline V gene lookup returns CDR1 SGHTA and CDR2 FQGNSA. This CDR3 comprises 16 residues. Trimming cost V 5 bases and J 0 bases, with 11 bases left between them. As DNA, the CDR3 is TGTGCCAGCAGCAAACAGCAAAGCTCTGGGGCCAACGTCCTGACTTTC. It specifies CASSKQQSSGANVLTF.

This chain joins TRBV10-3 and TRBJ2-1, with TRBD2 matching over 13 bases. V trimming: 3 bases; J trimming: 4 bases; junction bases outside the gene matches: 9. CDR3 length: 18 amino acids. In germline, CDR1 is ENHRY, CDR2 SYGVKD. In DNA, the CDR3 is TGTGCCATCAGTGACGGGACTAGCGGGACGATCGGATACAATGAGCAGTTCTTC. Residues: CAISDGTSGTIGYNEQFF.

The V call is TRBV6-5, the J call TRBJ2-5; 9 bases align to TRBD1. Germline CDR1 is MNHEY and CDR2 is SVGAGI. The ends lost 8 bases at V and 5 bases at J; junction bases unmatched: 12. CDR3 length: 15 residues. The CDR3 DNA reads as TGTGCCAGCTCAAAGACAGGGGGTGTCGGGGAGACCCAGTACTTC. This translates into CASSKTGGVGETQYF.

The V call is TRBV10-2, the J call TRBJ1-6; TRBD1 might be the D (6 bases). With 1 base removed from V and 0 bases from J, the gap between germline ends came to 7 bases. The CDR3 extends over 16 amino acids. CDR1 and CDR2 (germline): WSHSY, SAAADI. The CDR3 spells CASSELTGSYNSPLHF. The CDR3 region has the DNA TGCGCCAGCAGTGAGTTGACAGGCTCCTATAATTCACCCCTCCACTTT.

By share, this clone counts as medium-sized (0.01 to 0.1%). The chain uses TRBV6-2 or TRBV6-3 and TRBJ1-2; D not certain. Looked up from germline, CDR1 is MNHEY and CDR2 is SVGEGT. V was pared by 5 bases and J by 0 bases, with 10 bases between. This CDR3 is built from 14 residues. The CDR3 spells CASSVTGANYGYTF. The DNA for the CDR3 is TGTGCCAGCAGTGTCACGGGAGCTAACTATGGCTACACCTTC.